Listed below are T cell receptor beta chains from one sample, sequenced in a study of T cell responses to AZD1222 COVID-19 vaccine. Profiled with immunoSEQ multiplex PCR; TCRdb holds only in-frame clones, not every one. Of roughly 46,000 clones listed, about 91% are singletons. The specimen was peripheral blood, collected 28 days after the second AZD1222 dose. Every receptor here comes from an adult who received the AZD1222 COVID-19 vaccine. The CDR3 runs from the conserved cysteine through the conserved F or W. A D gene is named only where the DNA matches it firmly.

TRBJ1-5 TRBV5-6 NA CASSWGPDSNQPQHF TGTGCCAGCAGCTGGGGCCCTGATAGCAATCAGCCCCAGCATTTT
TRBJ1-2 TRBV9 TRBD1 CASSTPPGAGQGLLLLSGGYTF TGTGCCAGCAGCACCCCCCCAGGGGCGGGACAGGGCCTACTCCTTCTCTCGGGAGGCTACACCTTC
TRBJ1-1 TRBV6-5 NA CASTPGASQGAFF TGTGCCAGCACCCCGGGCGCGTCCCAAGGAGCTTTCTTT
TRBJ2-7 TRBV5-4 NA CASSLDGYEQYF TGTGCCAGCAGCTTGGACGGTTACGAGCAGTACTTC
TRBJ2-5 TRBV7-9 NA CASSRRETQYF TGTGCCAGCAGCCGACGAGAGACCCAGTACTTC
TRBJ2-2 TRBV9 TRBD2 CASHGSESGGPNLNTGELFF TGTGCCAGCCATGGCTCAGAAAGCGGGGGACCCAATTTGAACACCGGGGAGCTGTTTTTT
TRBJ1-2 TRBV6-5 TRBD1 CASSYFEGAYGYTF TGTGCCAGCAGTTACTTTGAGGGGGCCTATGGCTACACCTTC
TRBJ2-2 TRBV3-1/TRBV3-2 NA CASSQAARSTGELFF TGTGCCAGCAGCCAAGCTGCCCGGTCCACCGGGGAGCTGTTTTTT
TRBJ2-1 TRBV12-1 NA CASSFRAGTDYNEQFF TGTGCCAGCAGCTTTAGAGCCGGGACTGACTACAATGAGCAGTTCTTC
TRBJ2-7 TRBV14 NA CASSQDYTGTYEQYF TGTGCCAGCAGCCAAGATTACACAGGAACCTACGAGCAGTACTTC
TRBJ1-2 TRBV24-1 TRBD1 CATSPGQGGGYTF TGTGCCACCAGTCCCGGACAGGGCGGGGGCTACACCTTC
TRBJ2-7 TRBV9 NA CASSVGGTAEQYF TGTGCCAGCAGCGTAGGCGGGACAGCCGAGCAGTACTTC
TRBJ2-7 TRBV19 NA CASSILVPGTSAYEQYF TGTGCCAGTAGTATCCTCGTTCCTGGGACATCGGCATACGAGCAGTACTTC
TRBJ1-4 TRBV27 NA CASSLDATNEKLFF TGTGCCAGCAGTTTAGATGCAACTAATGAAAAACTGTTTTTT
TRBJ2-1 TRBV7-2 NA CASSGLRARNEQFF TGTGCCAGCAGCGGCCTCCGGGCTCGCAATGAGCAGTTCTTC